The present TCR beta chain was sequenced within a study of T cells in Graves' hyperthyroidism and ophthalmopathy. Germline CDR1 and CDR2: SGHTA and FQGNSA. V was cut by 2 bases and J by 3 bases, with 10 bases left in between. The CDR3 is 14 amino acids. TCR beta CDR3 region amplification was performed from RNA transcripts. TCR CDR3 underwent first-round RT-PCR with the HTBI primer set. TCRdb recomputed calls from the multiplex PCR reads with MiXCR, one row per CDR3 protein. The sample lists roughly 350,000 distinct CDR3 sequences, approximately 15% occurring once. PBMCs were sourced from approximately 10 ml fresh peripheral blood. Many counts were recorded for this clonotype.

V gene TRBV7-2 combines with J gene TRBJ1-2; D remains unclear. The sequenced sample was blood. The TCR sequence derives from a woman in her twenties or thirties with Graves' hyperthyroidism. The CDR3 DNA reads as TGTGCCAGCAGCTTAATTGCCGCACACTATGGCTACACCTTC. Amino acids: CASSLIAAHYGYTF.